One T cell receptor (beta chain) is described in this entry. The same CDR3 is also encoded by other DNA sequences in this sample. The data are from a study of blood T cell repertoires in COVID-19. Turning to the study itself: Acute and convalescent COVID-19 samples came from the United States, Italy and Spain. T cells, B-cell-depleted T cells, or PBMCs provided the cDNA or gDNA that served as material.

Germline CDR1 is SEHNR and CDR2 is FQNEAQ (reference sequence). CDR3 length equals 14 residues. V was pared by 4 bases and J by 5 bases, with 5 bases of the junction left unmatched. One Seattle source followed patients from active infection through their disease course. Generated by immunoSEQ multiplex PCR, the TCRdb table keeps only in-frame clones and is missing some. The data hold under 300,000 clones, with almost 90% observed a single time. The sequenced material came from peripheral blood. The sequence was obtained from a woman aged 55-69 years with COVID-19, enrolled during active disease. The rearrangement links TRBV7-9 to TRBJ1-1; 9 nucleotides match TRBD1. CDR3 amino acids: CASSSGTGRTEAFF. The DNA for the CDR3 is TGTGCCAGCAGCTCAGGGACAGGGAGAACTGAAGCTTTCTTT.